The text below deals with one T cell receptor beta chain. No cognate antigen has been identified for it. Base qualities were left out, and no much larger clone turns up one base away. Collaborating institutions collected whole blood in K2EDTA tubes following their own protocols. For TCRbeta analysis, collaborators shipped samples as frozen whole blood, isolated PBMCs, or DNA extracted from either of those sample types. From the cysteine up to the phenylalanine, the CDR3 has a length of 15 residues. Only the CDR3 region is kept as DNA, spanning 45 bases read in frame from base 1. Sequences LGHNA (CDR1) and YNFKEQ (CDR2) are obtained from the germline V gene. The V and J ends are trimmed by 4 bases and 2 bases, leaving 14 bases between them. The entry originates in a study of blood T cell repertoires in COVID-19 (dated by TCRdb to the early 2020s). For the study in its entirety: The collaborator samples originated in the United States, Italy and Spain and spanned the acute and convalescent phases of COVID-19. The dataset comprised deeply sampled blood TCRbeta repertoires from subjects exposed to, actively infected with, or recovered from COVID-19. A freely available public database, intended as a resource for researchers studying the immune response to SARS-CoV-2, is where the repertoires were released. Nearly every sample came with metadata listing a de-identified subject ID, COVID-19 status, age in years and sex. The prospective study material was composed of cDNA or gDNA derived from T cells, B-cell-depleted T cells, or PBMCs. Where available, HLA class I and class II types were obtained from metadata supplied by the sample provider rather than from assay-based typing. Samples came from the ongoing ImmuneRACE study (first 160 participants) plus 1,254 subjects from 6 global collaborators.

The immunoSEQ Assay, a bias-controlled multiplex PCR, was used to amplify TCRbeta CDR3 regions from genomic DNA. The published analysis was carried out like this. The number of nucleated cells in each sample was estimated from the amplification of reference gene primers within the assay. Sequence reads were collapsed and filtered to measure the absolute abundance of every unique TCRbeta CDR3 rearrangement. Productive Simpson clonality was computed per sample as the square root of Simpson's diversity index over productive rearrangements. The table comes from immuneACCESS by way of TCRdb, which keeps in-frame sequences with V and J called. Part of the clones is missing from these tables; in studies checked, under half for an unresolved V gene and the rest for unknown reasons. V and J calls and clone size follow that table, whereas D and trimming were derived from the DNA. The sample table contains about 130,000 clones; only one count was recorded for roughly 86% of them. In total, the top ten clones hold about 5.4% of the sample.

General study outcomes and caveats: Clinical and demographic metadata were provided uncurated, with the amount varying by source and participant.

The chain links TRBV4-2 with TRBJ1-2; the D gene assignment is ambiguous. The sequence was collected from a human donor in a cohort sampled during active COVID-19. Sequencing was done on a sample of peripheral blood. This receptor carries the CDR3 CASSRDNTGNYGYTF. Here is the DNA: TGTGCCAGCAGCCGAGATAACACCGGGAACTATGGCTACACCTTC.